What follows are 17 T cell receptor beta chains derived from one specimen sequenced in a study of a mutant IDH1 vaccine in newly diagnosed glioma (dated by TCRdb to the early 2020s). The library relied on the immunoSEQ multiplex PCR assay. The source is immuneACCESS, and TCRdb retained only in-frame sequences with V and J called. Part of the clones is not carried over; for the studies checked, unresolved V genes explain less than half of this, and the remainder is unexplained. The sample table contains tens of thousands of clones; only one count was recorded for around 80% of them. About 1.7% of the sample is taken by the ten largest. Their target antigens are unknown. The time point label, as the study defines it: week 5, during vaccination. Every vaccine dose consisted of 300 ug of a 20-mer mutant IDH1 peptide in Montanide, administered subcutaneously together with topical imiquimod. Source: PBMCs, taken from a glioma patient whose treatment included an IDH1 peptide vaccine. These TCRs come from a woman aged 40 to 50 with glioma.

This chain connects TRBV4-3 to TRBJ1-1; D is ambiguous. The CDR3 consists of 16 residues. The germline V and J ends were trimmed by 0 bases and 5 bases, with 16 bases remaining between them. Germline loops: CDR1 LGHNA, CDR2 YSLEER. The CDR3 nucleotides read TGCGCCAGCAGCCAAGATCGGTACAGCTTGAGTACTGAAGCTTTCTTT. Amino acid sequence: CASSQDRYSLSTEAFF.

Here the CDR3 reads CASSTRDRGLDQPQHF. CDR3 sequence (DNA): TGTGCCAGCAGCACTCGGGACAGGGGGCTGGATCAGCCCCAGCATTTT. V usage is TRBV5-6 and J usage is TRBJ1-5; 12 bases agree with TRBD1. The length of the CDR3 is 16 residues. The V and J ends lost 4 bases and 5 bases, in that order; junction bases with no gene match: 7. Looked up from germline, CDR1 is SGHDT and CDR2 is YYEEEE.

This sequence joins TRBV10-3 and TRBJ2-3; D gene uncertain. V shed 6 bases and J shed 5 bases, with 18 bases lying between them. The CDR3 has 15 residues. The V gene's germline CDR1 is ENHRY and CDR2 SYGVKD. The DNA of the CDR3 is TGTGCCATCAGCCAGAGACCCCAGTGGGAAGATACGCAGTATTTT. Translation gives CAISQRPQWEDTQYF.

This rearrangement joins TRBV2 to TRBJ2-2; no definite D call. Germline assignment: CDR1 SNHLY and CDR2 FYNNEI. Trimming stripped 5 bases from V and 1 base from J, with 8 bases between. The CDR3 is 14 residues long. CDR3: CASSQLENTGELFF. The CDR3 DNA sequence: TGTGCCAGCAGTCAACTTGAGAACACCGGGGAGCTGTTTTTT.

The chain carries TRBV30 and TRBJ1-5, with D maybe TRBD1 (5 bases). V was trimmed by 2 bases and J by 0 bases, leaving 8 bases between them. The CDR3 runs to 14 residues. Germline V gives CDR1 GTSNPN, CDR2 SVGIG (reference sequence). CDR3 DNA: TGTGCCTGGAGTCGGGGGTTTAGCAATCAGCCCCAGCATTTT. Translating it yields CAWSRGFSNQPQHF.

The chain employs TRBV30 and TRBJ1-4, with unresolved D. V was trimmed by 2 bases and J by 2 bases, leaving 9 bases between them. The CDR3 has 14 residues. Germline V gene sequence: CDR1 GTSNPN, CDR2 SVGIG (reference sequence). The CDR3 protein is CAWSLLSTNEKLFF. DNA of the CDR3: TGTGCCTGGAGTCTACTGAGTACTAATGAAAAACTGTTTTTT.

V and J are TRBV15 and TRBJ2-2; perhaps TRBD2 as D (5 bases). The germline V and J ends were trimmed by 1 base and 8 bases, with 8 bases remaining between them. Germline V gene data show CDR1 as LNHNV and CDR2 as YYDKDF (reference sequence). This CDR3 is 13 amino acids long. As DNA, the CDR3 is TGTGCCACCAGCAGAGCACGGACTGGGGAGCTGTTTTTT. Translated, it gives CATSRARTGELFF.

The chain joins TRBV7-2 to TRBJ2-5; the match to TRBD2 covers 10 bases. CDR1 is SGHTA, CDR2 FQGNSA, per germline. The J segment lost 4 bases and the V segment lost 1 base, leaving 3 bases of the junction unmatched. This CDR3 contains 15 residues. CDR3 nucleotides: TGTGCCAGCAGCTTAGGAGCGGGGGGGTTAGAGACCCAGTACTTC. Amino acids: CASSLGAGGLETQYF.

The rearrangement joins TRBV6-5 to TRBJ2-1; possibly TRBD1 for D (6 bases). The CDR3 is 14 residues long. V shed 3 bases and J shed 7 bases, with 13 bases lying between them. Germline lookup yields CDR1 MNHEY and CDR2 SVGAGI. The CDR3 sequence is CASSYGGGGNEQFF. CDR3 DNA sequence: TGTGCCAGCAGTTATGGTGGGGGCGGGAATGAGCAGTTCTTC.

The chain joins TRBV2 to TRBJ2-7, with D perhaps being TRBD1 or TRBD2 (5 bases each). This CDR3 has 13 residues. Trimming removed 10 bases at V and 6 bases at J, with 19 bases between. Germline lookup yields CDR1 SNHLY and CDR2 FYNNEI. CDR3 sequence: CATSGRGTGEQYF. CDR3 sequence (DNA): TGTGCCACCTCGGGACGAGGGACGGGCGAGCAGTACTTC.

The count of this clone is one. The CDR3 reads CASSLPSTDTQYF. DNA for the CDR3: TGCGCCAGCAGCTTGCCCAGCACAGATACGCAGTATTTT. The genes are TRBV5-1 and TRBJ2-3; no clear D. The CDR3 consists of 13 residues. Germline loops: CDR1 SGHRS, CDR2 YFSETQ. The V end was cut by 1 base, the J end by 0 bases, with 3 bases between.

The chain couples TRBV5-4 to TRBJ1-2, with 8 bases that match TRBD1. The V segment lost 2 bases and the J segment 3 bases; nucleotides outside the gene matches: 6. The CDR3 spans 15 residues. Per the germline V gene, CDR1 is SGHNT and CDR2 is YYREEE (reference sequence). The CDR3: CASSLQGGSDYGYTF. DNA of the CDR3: TGTGCCAGCAGCTTACAGGGGGGCAGCGACTATGGCTACACCTTC.

This chain links TRBV9 with TRBJ1-1; tentatively, D is TRBD1 (6 bases). V lost 4 bases and J lost 8, with 18 bases in between. This CDR3 has 14 amino acids. The germline CDR1 and CDR2 sequences are SGDLS and YYNGEE. The CDR3 DNA sequence: TGTGCCAGCAGCCCGCTGGGGGGGGCGGGCGAAGCTTTCTTT. Residues: CASSPLGGAGEAFF.

V is TRBV30 and J is TRBJ1-5; the D gene is possibly TRBD1 (5 bases). The CDR3 is 13 amino acids. The V and J ends lost 4 bases and 5 bases respectively, with 12 bases between them. Germline CDR1 GTSNPN, CDR2 SVGIG (reference sequence). In nucleotides, the CDR3 is TGTGCCTGGACAAAGGGGCCTTATCAGCCCCAGCATTTT. Protein: CAWTKGPYQPQHF.

The chain carries TRBV4-1 and TRBJ2-5, with D hard to call. From germline, CDR1 is MGHRA and CDR2 YSYEKL. With 0 bases removed from V and 0 bases from J, the gap between germline ends came to 8 bases. The CDR3 loop spans 15 amino acids. CDR3 nucleotides: TGCGCCAGCAGCCAAGAAGCTCCGTACCAAGAGACCCAGTACTTC. It is translated as CASSQEAPYQETQYF.

This clone was seen a single time. J is TRBJ1-4 and V is TRBV5-4, with TRBD1 as a possible D gene (5 bases). The V gene lost 4 bases and the J gene lost 8 bases, with 18 bases spanning the gap. Looked up from germline, CDR1 is SGHNT and CDR2 is YYREEE (reference sequence). This CDR3 spans 15 amino acids. CDR3 residues: CASSRDSSGVEKLFF. DNA of the CDR3: TGTGCCAGCAGCCGAGACTCCTCGGGGGTCGAAAAACTGTTTTTT.

The CDR3 DNA sequence: TGTGCCAGCAGTGAAGGGCTAGCGGGGATGGGGGAGCTGTTTTTT. It encodes CASSEGLAGMGELFF. The gene calls are TRBV2 and TRBJ2-2; 9 bases match TRBD2. Trimming at V came to 1 base and at J to 8 bases, leaving 5 bases not matched to a gene. CDR1 and CDR2 from the germline V gene are SNHLY and FYNNEI. The length of the CDR3 is 15 residues.